The rows below give T cell receptor beta chains drawn from one sample of a study of cytomegalovirus exposure and HLA in healthy donors. Sequencing used immunoSEQ multiplex PCR; TCRdb keeps in-frame clones, though not all of them. This sample has fewer than 130,000 clones; 70% to 85% occur once, and the top ten carry over 3%. Sequencing was carried out using PBMCs. The origin of the receptors is a woman between 35 and 50 years old in good health and CMV-seronegative. Each CDR3 is given without its conserved first and last residue.

v_call	j_call	cdr3_aa
TRBV4-3	TRBJ2-3	ASSQDRVPDTQY
TRBV4-3	TRBJ2-7	ASSPGGEGTSYEQY
TRBV27	TRBJ2-7	ASGGSPPSYEQY
TRBV4-3	TRBJ2-7	ASSQDRANSYEQY
TRBV5-6	TRBJ2-2	ASSGYSGLGELF
TRBV28	TRBJ2-7	ASTQGGGTYEQY
TRBV4-1	TRBJ1-5	ASSHQHRDTYSNQPQH
TRBV2	TRBJ1-6	ASRGGGGMTSPLH
TRBV27	NA	ASSLGGRAYEQY
TRBV7-8	TRBJ1-1	ASSPVIRGWTEAF
TRBV5-4	TRBJ1-6	ASSRGQEPYNPPLH
TRBV30	TRBJ1-1	AWTVRATEAF
TRBV13	TRBJ2-3	ASSFAGLAGSTDTQY
TRBV27	TRBJ2-6	ASGWGGSGANVLT
TRBV19	TRBJ2-5	ASSIVMGGGQETQY
TRBV5-1	TRBJ2-3	ASSGGLAGADTQY
TRBV19	TRBJ1-4	ASKRGTEATNEKLF
TRBV4-3	TRBJ1-2	ASSQAQRSNYGYT
TRBV30	TRBJ2-5	AWAGGPQETQY
TRBV27	TRBJ2-7	ASSWTGSSYEQY
TRBV18	TRBJ2-1	ASSPGLAGGYNEQF
TRBV6-1	TRBJ2-7	ASSLVQGSYEQY